A single sample is the source of the 21 T cell receptor beta chains below, sequenced in a study of T cell responses to AZD1222 COVID-19 vaccine. The table came from immunoSEQ multiplex PCR; TCRdb's copy has only in-frame clones and leaves some out. The table includes fewer than 100,000 clones, more than 70% detected once. The sequencing used peripheral blood, collected 28 days after the second AZD1222 dose. These receptors all come from an adult who received the AZD1222 COVID-19 vaccine.

The chain uses TRBV25-1 and TRBJ2-7; D is possibly TRBD1 (5 bases). The germline V gene has CDR1 MGHDK and CDR2 SYGVNS. The length of the CDR3 is 13 residues. Written as DNA, the CDR3 is TGTGTCACCGCCCATACAGGAAGTGACGAGCAGTACTTC. This encodes CVTAHTGSDEQYF.

This rearrangement joins TRBV2 to TRBJ2-5; 12 bases line up with TRBD2. Germline-derived CDR1 and CDR2 are SNHLY and FYNNEI. There are 16 residues in the CDR3. The V segment lost 6 bases and the J segment 5 bases; nucleotides outside the gene matches: 10. The CDR3 here is CASRAPTSGRSETQYF. CDR3 nucleotides: TGTGCCAGCAGGGCCCCGACTAGCGGGAGATCCGAGACCCAGTACTTC.

The rearrangement links TRBV18 to TRBJ1-5; D call uncertain. Germline CDR1 is KGHSH and CDR2 is LQKENI. V lost 3 bases and J 4 bases, leaving 7 bases between the germline ends. The CDR3 has 13 residues. The CDR3 spells CASSPQWNQPQHF. The CDR3 DNA reads TGTGCCAGCTCACCTCAATGGAATCAGCCCCAGCATTTT.

This chain joins TRBV3-1 (or the pseudogene TRBV3-2) and TRBJ2-1, with D unresolved. The germline gives CDR1 LGHDT, CDR2 YNNKEL (reference sequence). This CDR3 has 15 amino acids. V lost 1 base and J 4 bases, leaving 11 bases between the germline ends. CDR3 coding DNA: TGTGCCAGCAGCCAAGGATTAATAGCTTACAATGAGCAGTTCTTC. Translated: CASSQGLIAYNEQFF.

This clone was detected once. The gene calls are TRBV30 and TRBJ1-2; no firm D call. Trimming removed 7 bases at V and 8 bases at J, with 17 bases between. The CDR3 length is 12 residues. Per the germline V gene, CDR1 is GTSNPN and CDR2 is SVGIG (reference sequence). Written as DNA, the CDR3 is TGTGCCTCCGCTGGGGATCTCCGCGGCTACACCTTC. Its protein product is CASAGDLRGYTF.

This chain joins TRBV29-1 and TRBJ1-1; 7 bases line up with TRBD1. The germline CDR1 and CDR2 sequences are SQVTM and ANQGSEA. This CDR3 has 12 residues. Losses at the gene ends were 5 bases for V and 7 bases for J; bases not matched to a gene: 7. CDR3: CSVRDRAFEAFF. CDR3 DNA sequence: TGCAGCGTTAGGGACAGAGCCTTTGAAGCTTTCTTT.

The V and J genes are TRBV9 and TRBJ2-7, with TRBD2 matching over 8 bases. Unmatched junction bases numbered 4, after V lost 0 bases and J lost 2 bases. The CDR3 spans 15 residues. Germline CDR1 is SGDLS and CDR2 is YYNGEE. The CDR3 sequence is CASSVASGGAYEQYF. DNA of the CDR3: TGTGCCAGCAGCGTAGCCTCCGGGGGGGCCTACGAGCAGTACTTC.

The CDR3 loop reads CASSLQRAYEQYF. CDR3 DNA: TGTGCCAGCAGCTTACAAAGGGCCTACGAGCAGTACTTC. The chain uses TRBV13 and TRBJ2-7; D remains unclear. Germline V gene sequence: CDR1 PRHDT, CDR2 FYEKMQ (reference sequence). The CDR3 has 13 amino acids. V shed 2 bases and J shed 2 bases, with 7 bases lying between them.

The V and J genes are TRBV12-3 or TRBV12-4 and TRBJ2-1; the D is unclear. The CDR3 has 12 amino acids. Deletions cut 6 bases from V and 9 bases from J, with 12 bases between. In DNA, the CDR3 is TGTGCCAGCAGATACGAGTGGGGTGAGCAGTTCTTC. This gives the protein CASRYEWGEQFF.

The chain joins TRBV3-1 (or the pseudogene TRBV3-2) to TRBJ2-2; 10 nucleotides line up with TRBD1. J lost 5 bases, V lost 4 bases, and 4 bases had no gene match. Germline CDR1 is LGHDT and CDR2 is YNNKEL (reference sequence). The CDR3 runs to 15 residues. The CDR3 here is CASSRRQGATGELFF. Here the CDR3 DNA reads TGTGCCAGCAGCCGACGACAGGGGGCGACCGGGGAGCTGTTTTTT.

The J gene is TRBJ1-5, the V gene TRBV10-3; D is unclear. Trimming pared 0 bases from V and 4 bases from J, leaving 13 bases between. Germline V gene lookup returns CDR1 ENHRY and CDR2 SYGVKD. This CDR3 comprises 16 residues. Written as DNA, the CDR3 is TGTGCCATCAGTGAGTCGAGTGGTGGAAGGAATCAGCCCCAGCATTTT. Residues: CAISESSGGRNQPQHF.

This chain uses TRBV6-5 with TRBJ1-1; a possible D gene is TRBD1 (6 bases). V was clipped by 6 bases and J by 8 bases, with 19 bases between them. This CDR3 spans 14 amino acids. Germline loops: CDR1 MNHEY, CDR2 SVGAGI. In DNA, the CDR3 is TGTGCCAGCAGATATGAAGGACAGACTGGAGAAGCTTTCTTT. This encodes CASRYEGQTGEAFF.

This clone was observed a few times. The gene calls are TRBV19 and TRBJ2-1; 10 nucleotides line up with TRBD2. Germline lookup yields CDR1 LNHDA and CDR2 SQIVND (reference sequence). The CDR3 contains 15 residues. V trimming: 3 bases; J trimming: 7 bases; junction bases outside the gene matches: 6. CDR3 sequence: CASSIPAGGANEQFF. CDR3 bases: TGTGCCAGTAGTATTCCAGCGGGAGGGGCGAATGAGCAGTTCTTC.

This clone was detected once. At the DNA level, this CDR3 is encoded by other sequences in the same sample as well. This chain links TRBV11-3 with TRBJ2-2; D is undetermined. This CDR3 is built from 14 residues. The V end was cut by 1 base, the J end by 0 bases, with 3 bases between. Germline V CDR1 and CDR2: SGHNT, YENEEA. CDR3 DNA sequence: TGTGCCAGCAGCTTAGGCCCGAACACCGGGGAGCTGTTTTTT. It yields the protein CASSLGPNTGELFF.

The V and J genes are TRBV6-5 and TRBJ1-2, with D uncertain. V lost 4 bases to trimming and J lost 4 bases, with 13 bases between them. This CDR3 is built from 14 residues. Germline V gives CDR1 MNHEY, CDR2 SVGAGI. CDR3 sequence: CASSSTVGSYGYTF. CDR3 coding DNA: TGTGCCAGCAGTTCAACGGTCGGAAGCTATGGCTACACCTTC.

The V call is TRBV10-3, the J call TRBJ2-7, with D perhaps matching TRBD1 or TRBD2 (5 bases each). V lost 7 bases to trimming and J lost 0 bases, with 16 bases between them. This CDR3 comprises 15 residues. The germline V gene has CDR1 ENHRY and CDR2 SYGVKD. CDR3 DNA sequence: TGTGCCATCACCTCCGGGACCCTACTCTCCTACGAGCAGTACTTC. This sequence encodes CAITSGTLLSYEQYF.

This clone was picked up one time. V is TRBV13 and J is TRBJ2-7; 9 positions agree with TRBD1. The CDR3 contains 15 residues. V trimming: 7 bases; J trimming: 7 bases; junction bases outside the gene matches: 14. Germline V lookup: CDR1 PRHDT, CDR2 FYEKMQ (reference sequence). CDR3 sequence (DNA): TGTGCCAGCAACTCTTGGGGGACAGGGCTTAATGAGCAGTACTTC. This codes for CASNSWGTGLNEQYF.

The rearrangement links TRBV28 to TRBJ2-1; the D gene could be TRBD1 or TRBD2 (6 bases each). CDR3 length: 16 amino acids. CDR1 is MDHEN, CDR2 SYDVKM, per germline. Trimming removed 3 bases from V and 4 bases from J, with 16 bases in between. The CDR3 loop reads CASSFVGRGTYNEQFF. The CDR3 DNA reads as TGTGCCAGCAGTTTCGTCGGAAGGGGGACTTACAATGAGCAGTTCTTC.

The gene calls are TRBV29-1 and TRBJ2-1; 7 bases line up with TRBD2. The length of the CDR3 is 15 residues. Trimming cost V 4 bases and J 6 bases; bases outside gene matches: 12. Germline lookup yields CDR1 SQVTM and CDR2 ANQGSEA. The CDR3 nucleotides are TGCAGCGTTGGGGGTTTGTATGGCGGGAGCAATGAGCAGTTCTTC. This codes for CSVGGLYGGSNEQFF.

The rearrangement links TRBV14 to TRBJ2-1; 13 positions match TRBD2. The V gene end was trimmed by 0 bases and the J gene end by 6 bases; junction bases not matched to a gene: 5. Per germline, CDR1 SGHDN and CDR2 FVKESK. The CDR3 is made up of 17 amino acids. CDR3 sequence: CASSQDWGLAGSNEQFF. The CDR3 nucleotides are TGTGCCAGCAGCCAAGATTGGGGACTAGCGGGAAGCAATGAGCAGTTCTTC.

V gene TRBV28 combines with J gene TRBJ2-4, with TRBD1 identical over 8 bases. Germline CDR1 is MDHEN and CDR2 is SYDVKM. V lost 4 bases, J lost 6 bases, and 8 bases stayed unmatched. The CDR3 length is 15 residues. For the CDR3, the DNA is TGTGCCAGCAGTTCATGGACAGGGAATTCAAACATTCAGTACTTC. It translates to CASSSWTGNSNIQYF.